These 8 T cell receptor beta chains came from one sample sequenced in a study of shared clonotypes between healthy human individuals. Libraries were prepared by immunoSEQ multiplex PCR; TCRdb keeps only in-frame clonotypes and omits some of them. The repertoire includes nearly 1,000,000 clones, approximately 80% of them detected once, and approximately 1.5% sits in the top ten. Sequences were obtained from memory CD4+ T cells sorted from blood. Subset: CD45RA-negative fraction. Source of these receptors: a man between 18 and 29 years old in good health.

The chain carries TRBV23-1 and TRBJ2-7; TRBD2 matches 16 bases. TRBV23-1 is identified as an open reading frame with a role that is uncertain. Germline trimming cut 0 bases from V and 4 bases from J; bases unmatched to any gene: 9. The CDR3 totals 19 residues. DNA for the CDR3: TGCGCCAGCAGTCAATCACCTCCGGGACTAGCGGGAGGGTGGTACGAGCAGTACTTC. Translating it yields CASSQSPPGLAGGWYEQYF.

This sequence joins TRBV4-1 and TRBJ1-6; D unclear. This CDR3 spans 14 amino acids. Per germline, CDR1 MGHRA and CDR2 YSYEKL. V lost 0 bases, J lost 7 bases, and 7 bases lay in between. The CDR3 DNA reads as TGCGCCAGCAGCCAAGAACCTCCCAATTCACCCCTCCACTTT. Translating it yields CASSQEPPNSPLHF.

The chain combines TRBV12-5 with TRBJ2-5; 10 bases line up with TRBD2. The CDR3 totals 17 residues. CDR1 is LGHNT, CDR2 FRNRAP, per germline. Trimming took 0 bases from V and 4 from J; bases not matched to a gene: 8. DNA for the CDR3: TGTGCTAGTGGTTTGGTACCTAGCGGGAGAGGGCTAGAGACCCAGTACTTC. This sequence encodes CASGLVPSGRGLETQYF.

This clone has a single count. Other DNA sequences in this specimen translate into the identical CDR3. This chain joins TRBV18 and TRBJ2-6, with 9 bases that match TRBD1. The CDR3 totals 17 residues. Germline CDR1 reads KGHSH; CDR2 reads LQKENI. The V segment lost 3 bases and the J segment 1 base; nucleotides outside the gene matches: 4. CDR3 nucleotide sequence: TGTGCCAGCTCACCTCAGGGACAGGGATCTGGGGCCAACGTCCTGACTTTC. It encodes CASSPQGQGSGANVLTF. Based on the CDR3 plus reference TRBV18 and TRBJ2-6, the full variable domain is NAGVMQNPRHLVRRRGQEARLRCSPMKGHSHVYWYRQLPEEGLKFMVYLQKENIIDESGMPKERFSAEFPKEGPSILRIQQVVRGDSAAYFCASSPQGQGSGANVLTFGAGSRLTVL.

V is TRBV2 and J is TRBJ2-7, with D tentatively TRBD2 (6 bases). Germline CDR1 is SNHLY and CDR2 is FYNNEI. There are 14 residues in the CDR3. V was cut by 1 base and J by 4 bases, with 11 bases left in between. The DNA of the CDR3 is TGTGCCAGCAGTGAAGTAGAGGGACTGTACGAGCAGTACTTC. Translated, it gives CASSEVEGLYEQYF.

This clone was picked up a small number of times. The chain joins TRBV12-5 to TRBJ1-6; possibly TRBD1 for D (6 bases). The CDR3 consists of 14 residues. Trimming removed 3 bases at V and 9 bases at J, with 12 bases between. CDR1 LGHNT and CDR2 FRNRAP come from the germline V gene. The CDR3 protein is CASGFATGSSPLHF. CDR3 bases: TGTGCTAGTGGTTTTGCTACAGGGAGTTCACCCCTCCACTTT.

This clone was counted between two and nine times. Germline and junction disagree at one end, which may indicate a read error. This sequence joins TRBV5-1 and TRBJ2-7, with D perhaps being TRBD1 or TRBD2 (5 bases each). CDR3 size: 16 residues. In germline, CDR1 is SGHRS, CDR2 YFSETQ. The CDR3 loop is CASSSGSGPMSSEQYF. In nucleotides, the CDR3 is TGCGCCAGCAGCTCGGGGTCGGGACCCATGTCCTCCGAGCAGTACTTC.

The rearrangement uses TRBV19 and TRBJ1-1; TRBD1 agrees at 9 bases. The V and J ends lost 4 bases and 4 bases, in that order; junction bases with no gene match: 7. This CDR3 has 15 amino acids. The germline gives CDR1 LNHDA, CDR2 SQIVND (reference sequence). The CDR3 here is CASSTGTGIGTEAFF. The CDR3 nucleotides are TGTGCCAGTAGTACAGGGACAGGGATTGGCACTGAAGCTTTCTTT.